The clone carrying this T cell receptor (beta chain) was seen only once. This sample was included in a study of shared clonotypes between healthy human individuals. Overall study context: Donors were two women and a few men aged 18 to 49.

This CDR3 spans 13 amino acids. Germline CDR1 SQVTM, CDR2 ANQGSEA. V gave up 4 bases and J gave up 4 bases, with 13 bases separating them. Profiling relied on immunoSEQ multiplex PCR, and the TCRdb table lists in-frame clones only, not all of them. The sample lists 2 million to 3 million clones, 93% seen once, with 0.36% in the top ten. The genes are TRBV29-1 and TRBJ1-2, with a possible D match to TRBD1 (6 bases). Sequencing input: naive CD4+ T cells from PBMCs. Sample subset: CD45RA+ positively selected. The sequence derives from a young man in good health. Some clones in this sample may be carry-over from other donors' samples. CDR3 loop: CSVVGRGGYGYTF. The CDR3, as DNA: TGCAGCGTTGTTGGCAGGGGAGGCTATGGCTACACCTTC.